Listed here are 25 T cell receptor beta chains from one sample, sequenced in a study of T cells after yellow fever vaccination. Each CDR3 protein is one row after TCRdb ran MiXCR on the 5' RACE reads. The sample records 150,000 to 200,000 distinct CDR3 sequences, about a tenth being singletons. The specimen was CD8+ T cells sorted from PBMCs, collected 45 days after the yellow fever booster vaccination. The receptors were gathered from a man between 18 and 35 years old who received the YFV17D yellow fever vaccine.

This clonotype has ten or more counts. This chain connects TRBV11-2 to TRBJ2-5; D remains ambiguous. CDR1 and CDR2 (germline): SGHAT, FQNNGV. Trimming removed 1 base from V and 4 bases from J, with 7 bases in between. The CDR3 length is 13 residues. The chain's CDR3 is CASSLAPGETQYF. The CDR3, as DNA: TGTGCCAGCAGCTTAGCGCCGGGAGAGACCCAGTACTTC.

This clonotype was counted many times. The chain carries TRBV5-1 and TRBJ2-1, with TRBD1 as a possible D gene (5 bases). V lost 1 base and J lost 7, with 12 bases in between. The CDR3 runs 14 residues. Per the germline V gene, CDR1 is SGHRS and CDR2 is YFSETQ. This CDR3 is CASSLRQPVNEQFF. For the CDR3, the DNA is TGCGCCAGCAGCTTGCGACAGCCAGTTAATGAGCAGTTCTTC. The variable domain in full, with the rest retrieved from reference TRBV5-1 and TRBJ2-1, is KAGVTQTPRYLIKTRGQQVTLSCSPISGHRSVSWYQQTPGQGLQFLFEYFSETQRNKGNFPGRFSGRQFSNSRSEMNVSTLELGDSALYLCASSLRQPVNEQFFGPGTRLTVL.

The rearrangement links TRBV14 to TRBJ2-5, with 9 bases aligning to TRBD1. Germline V gene lookup returns CDR1 SGHDN and CDR2 FVKESK. The CDR3 is made up of 16 amino acids. V was pared by 1 base and J by 4 bases, with 7 bases of the junction left unmatched. CDR3 nucleotide sequence: TGTGCCAGCAGCCAAGGAATCTTGACAGGGGGAGAGACCCAGTACTTC. Encoded protein: CASSQGILTGGETQYF.

Only a few counts were recorded for this clonotype. The chain recombines TRBV7-6 with TRBJ2-1; D gene ambiguous. V was clipped by 5 bases and J by 6 bases, with 5 bases between them. The CDR3 runs to 11 residues. Germline V CDR1 and CDR2: SGHVS, FNYEAQ. The CDR3 sequence: CASSALNEQFF. The CDR3 DNA reads as TGTGCCAGCAGCGCTCTCAATGAGCAGTTCTTC.

Only a few counts were recorded for this clonotype. The chain has TRBV12-3 or TRBV12-4 and TRBJ2-3; the D gene could be TRBD1 or TRBD2 (6 bases each). The CDR3 spans 15 residues. V was pared by 8 bases and J by 0 bases, with 15 bases between. This chain's CDR3 is CASWGAETSTDTQYF. The CDR3 DNA reads TGTGCCAGCTGGGGGGCGGAAACTAGCACAGATACGCAGTATTTT.

This clonotype has more than one count but fewer than ten. The gene calls are TRBV7-2 and TRBJ1-1; D call uncertain. The V end was cut by 8 bases, the J end by 2 bases, with 15 bases between. Per the germline V gene, CDR1 is SGHTA and CDR2 is FQGNSA. The CDR3 loop spans 14 amino acids. CDR3 DNA sequence: TGTGCCAGCCTCGCCGCGGCGCTAAACACTGAAGCTTTCTTT. Translation gives CASLAAALNTEAFF. The whole variable domain, remainder taken from reference TRBV7-2 and TRBJ1-1, is GAGVSQSPSNKVTEKGKDVELRCDPISGHTALYWYRQSLGQGLEFLIYFQGNSAPDKSGLPSDRFSAERTGGSVSTLTIQRTQQEDSAVYLCASLAAALNTEAFFGQGTRLTVV.

This clonotype was seen a few times. The gene calls are TRBV12-3 or TRBV12-4 and TRBJ2-5; D perhaps matches TRBD2 (6 bases). The CDR3 loop spans 14 amino acids. Trimming stripped 6 bases from V and 5 bases from J, with 16 bases between. The CDR3 region is CASSLGLGLETQYF. As DNA, the CDR3 is TGTGCCAGCAGCCTGGGACTGGGTCTGGAGACCCAGTACTTC.

This clonotype was recorded a few times. In DNA form, the CDR3 reads TGCAGCTCTACAGGGGTCTCCTATGGCTACACCTTC. Encoded protein: CSSTGVSYGYTF. The V call is TRBV29-1, the J call TRBJ1-2, with 7 positions matching TRBD1. The J segment lost 4 bases and the V segment lost 8 bases, leaving 7 bases of the junction unmatched. From germline, CDR1 is SQVTM and CDR2 ANQGSEA. The CDR3 contains 12 residues.

This clonotype was observed a few times. The J gene is TRBJ2-7, the V gene TRBV3-1, with D possibly TRBD1 on 6 matching bases. The CDR3 extends over 15 amino acids. Germline V gene lookup returns CDR1 LGHDT and CDR2 YNNKEL (reference sequence). Deletions cut 0 bases from V and 4 bases from J, with 13 bases between. The CDR3 loop is CASSQDKDSLYEQYF. The CDR3 region has the DNA TGTGCCAGCAGCCAAGATAAGGACAGCTTATACGAGCAGTACTTC.

This clonotype was counted a few times. The V gene is TRBV7-9, the J gene TRBJ2-5; 7 nucleotides agree with TRBD2. Germline loops: CDR1 SEHNR, CDR2 FQNEAQ (reference sequence). V lost 7 bases to trimming and J lost 2 bases; unmatched junction nucleotides: 4. The CDR3 length is 13 residues. Here the CDR3 reads CASKREGQETQYF. In DNA form, the CDR3 reads TGTGCCAGCAAGAGGGAGGGGCAAGAGACCCAGTACTTC.

This chain uses TRBV4-1 with TRBJ1-6; 7 nucleotides agree with TRBD1. The junction had 5 bases not matched to a gene; V was cut back by 2 bases and J by 7 bases. Per germline, CDR1 MGHRA and CDR2 YSYEKL. The CDR3 spans 15 residues. Here the CDR3 DNA reads TGCGCCAGCAGCCAACCCGAAGGGGGCAATTCACCCCTCCACTTT. Translating gives CASSQPEGGNSPLHF.

The CDR3 DNA reads TGTGCTAGTGGTTTGGGCGAGGCGGGACAAGAGACCCAGTACTTC. It is translated as CASGLGEAGQETQYF. This rearrangement joins TRBV12-5 to TRBJ2-5; a weak D match, TRBD2 (6 bases). Trimming pared 1 base from V and 2 bases from J, leaving 11 bases between. Germline V gene data show CDR1 as LGHNT and CDR2 as FRNRAP. CDR3 length: 15 amino acids.

The chain joins TRBV7-6 to TRBJ1-6; 8 bases line up with TRBD1. The germline V gene encodes CDR1 SGHVS and CDR2 FNYEAQ. The CDR3 length is 15 residues. Trimming at V came to 4 bases and at J to 10 bases, leaving 9 bases not matched to a gene. The CDR3, as DNA: TGTGCCAGCAGCTCTGGACAGGGTTGGGCGTCACCCCTCCACTTT. Residues: CASSSGQGWASPLHF.

This clonotype was seen a few times. V gene TRBV7-9 combines with J gene TRBJ2-2; D may be TRBD1 (6 bases). Germline V gives CDR1 SEHNR, CDR2 FQNEAQ (reference sequence). V was shortened by 4 bases and J by 2 bases, with 17 bases between the two germline ends. The CDR3 has 17 amino acids. CDR3 region: CASSSGSGHSNTGELFF. CDR3 nucleotide sequence: TGTGCCAGCAGCTCAGGGTCGGGACACTCTAACACCGGGGAGCTGTTTTTT. Full variable domain (remainder filled in from reference TRBV7-9 and TRBJ2-2): DTGVSQNPRHKITKRGQNVTFRCDPISEHNRLYWYRQTLGQGPEFLTYFQNEAQLEKSRLLSDRFSAERPKGSFSTLEIQRTEQGDSAMYLCASSSGSGHSNTGELFFGEGSRLTVL.

The rearrangement joins TRBV3-1 to TRBJ2-4; D is unresolved. Germline V lookup: CDR1 LGHDT, CDR2 YNNKEL (reference sequence). There are 16 residues in the CDR3. The V and J ends lost 0 bases and 0 bases respectively, with 9 bases between them. CDR3 nucleotides: TGTGCCAGCAGCCAAGATAGTCAGCTAGCCAAAAACATTCAGTACTTC. This gives the protein CASSQDSQLAKNIQYF.

This clonotype came up a few times. The V call is TRBV4-3, the J call TRBJ2-1; D possibly uses TRBD1 or TRBD2 (5 bases each). Trimming removed 1 base at V and 6 bases at J, with 22 bases between. Germline lookup yields CDR1 LGHNA and CDR2 YSLEER. The CDR3 is 18 residues long. This chain's CDR3 is CASSQGFVVGVDLNEQFF. DNA of the CDR3: TGCGCCAGCAGCCAAGGATTCGTGGTGGGGGTAGATCTCAATGAGCAGTTCTTC.

The gene calls are TRBV4-1 and TRBJ2-3; 11 bases align to TRBD2. The J segment lost 9 bases and the V segment lost 4 bases, leaving 12 bases of the junction unmatched. This CDR3 contains 16 residues. Germline-derived CDR1 and CDR2 are MGHRA and YSYEKL. The CDR3 reads CASSPGVAGGPRTQYF. CDR3 DNA sequence: TGCGCCAGCAGCCCCGGGGTAGCGGGGGGGCCAAGAACGCAGTATTTT.

This chain joins TRBV12-3 or TRBV12-4 and TRBJ2-2; TRBD2 agrees at 8 bases. The CDR3 length is 13 residues. J was trimmed by 9 bases and V by 4 bases; bases with no gene match: 4. The DNA of the CDR3 is TGTGCCAGCAGTTCGGGACTAGGGTGGGAGCTGTTTTTT. Protein sequence: CASSSGLGWELFF.

This clonotype was seen many times. The chain joins TRBV20-1 to TRBJ2-6; TRBD2 is a possible D gene (6 bases). Trimming left V 0 bases short and J 0 bases short, with 18 bases between. Germline V gene lookup returns CDR1 DFQATT and CDR2 SNEGSKA (reference sequence). This CDR3 has 19 residues. The CDR3 region has the DNA TGCAGTGCTAGAGATCTCCCGGAGGGATCCTTCTCTGGGGCCAACGTCCTGACTTTC. Translation gives CSARDLPEGSFSGANVLTF.

This clonotype was seen more than once but under ten times. The V gene is TRBV2, the J gene TRBJ2-7; D call uncertain. The CDR3 has 12 residues. CDR1 and CDR2 from the germline V gene are SNHLY and FYNNEI. The V gene lost 6 bases and the J gene lost 3 bases, with 9 bases spanning the gap. CDR3 sequence reads: CASSPVDYEQYV. DNA of the CDR3: TGTGCCAGCAGCCCCGTCGACTACGAGCAGTACGTC.

A few counts support this clonotype. The chain has TRBV2 and TRBJ2-5; TRBD2 agrees at 10 bases. V lost 3 bases, J lost 4 bases, and 8 bases stayed unmatched. From germline, CDR1 is SNHLY and CDR2 FYNNEI. The CDR3 loop spans 16 amino acids. The CDR3 sequence: CASSESLAGVGETQYF. CDR3 DNA sequence: TGTGCCAGCAGTGAGTCGCTAGCGGGGGTTGGAGAGACCCAGTACTTC.

This clonotype showed up just a few times. V usage is TRBV18 and J usage is TRBJ2-6; tentative D call: TRBD1 (6 bases). This CDR3 is built from 16 residues. Germline V CDR1 and CDR2: KGHSH, LQKENI. Trimming left V 6 bases short and J 1 base short, with 13 bases between. The CDR3 here is CASSVQGPSGANVLTF. In nucleotides, the CDR3 is TGTGCCAGCTCCGTACAGGGACCGTCTGGGGCCAACGTCCTGACTTTC.

This clonotype was seen only a few times. The genes are TRBV9 and TRBJ1-1; TRBD1 agrees at 7 bases. V shed 2 bases, J shed 1 base, and the junction held 8 bases outside the gene matches. The CDR3 contains 16 residues. CDR1 and CDR2 (germline): SGDLS, YYNGEE. The DNA of the CDR3 is TGTGCCAGCAGCGTGGGATCGACAGGGAGGAACACTGAAGCTTTCTTT. Its translation is CASSVGSTGRNTEAFF.

The V call is TRBV20-1, the J call TRBJ2-7, with 9 positions matching TRBD2. V lost 7 bases and J lost 3; bases outside the gene matches: 10. Germline lookup yields CDR1 DFQATT and CDR2 SNEGSKA (reference sequence). The CDR3 has 14 residues. For the CDR3, the DNA is TGCAGTGTGGAGGTTAGGCGGGGGGGCTACGAGCAGTACTTC. It translates to CSVEVRRGGYEQYF.

This clonotype showed up just a few times. The V call is TRBV4-2, the J call TRBJ1-1; D is unclear. CDR3 length: 16 amino acids. Germline V gives CDR1 LGHNA, CDR2 YNFKEQ. V was shortened by 0 bases and J by 4 bases, with 15 bases between the two germline ends. CDR3 DNA sequence: TGTGCCAGCAGCCAAGATGGCGCGGGTTGGGGCACTGAAGCTTTCTTT. Residues: CASSQDGAGWGTEAFF.